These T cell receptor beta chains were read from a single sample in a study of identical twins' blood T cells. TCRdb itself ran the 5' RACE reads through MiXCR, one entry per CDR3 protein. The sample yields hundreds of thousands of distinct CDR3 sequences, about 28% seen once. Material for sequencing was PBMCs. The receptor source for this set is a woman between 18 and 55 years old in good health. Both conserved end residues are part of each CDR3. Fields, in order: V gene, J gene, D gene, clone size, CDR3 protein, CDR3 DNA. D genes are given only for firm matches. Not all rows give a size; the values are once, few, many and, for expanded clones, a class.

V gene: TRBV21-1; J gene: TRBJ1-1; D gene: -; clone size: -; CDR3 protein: CASSRERQANTEAFF; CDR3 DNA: TGTGCCAGCAGCAGAGAACGACAGGCGAACACTGAAGCTTTCTTT
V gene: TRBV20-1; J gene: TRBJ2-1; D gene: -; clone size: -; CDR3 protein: CSAIPGRSYNGQFF; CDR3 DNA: TGCAGTGCTATACCCGGGAGAAGCTACAATGGGCAGTTCTTC
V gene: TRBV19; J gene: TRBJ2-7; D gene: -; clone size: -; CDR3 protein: CASSIGGRSSYEQYF; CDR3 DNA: TGTGCCAGTAGTATCGGGGGTAGGAGCTCCTACGAGCAGTACTTC
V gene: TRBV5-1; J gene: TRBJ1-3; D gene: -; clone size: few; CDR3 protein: CASSLQGISASSGNTIYF; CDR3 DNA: TGCGCCAGCAGCCTTCAGGGGATAAGTGCCTCCTCTGGAAACACCATATATTTT
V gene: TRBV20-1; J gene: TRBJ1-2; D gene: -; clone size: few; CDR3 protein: CSAWDRRGYTF; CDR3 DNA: TGCAGTGCTTGGGACCGGAGGGGCTACACCTTC
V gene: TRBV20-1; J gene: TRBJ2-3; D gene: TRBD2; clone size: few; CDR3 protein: CSARLAGVGTQYF; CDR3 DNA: TGCAGTGCTAGACTAGCGGGAGTAGGTACGCAGTATTTT
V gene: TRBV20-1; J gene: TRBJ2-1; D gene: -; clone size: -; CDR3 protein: CSTGTSTYNEQFF; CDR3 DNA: TGCAGTACCGGGACTTCTACATACAATGAGCAGTTCTTC
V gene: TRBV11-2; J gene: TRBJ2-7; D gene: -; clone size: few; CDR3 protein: CASSLSDSPTYEQYF; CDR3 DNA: TGTGCCAGCAGCTTATCGGACAGCCCCACCTACGAGCAGTACTTC
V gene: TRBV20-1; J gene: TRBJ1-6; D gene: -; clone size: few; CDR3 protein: CSARDGEGSSPLHF; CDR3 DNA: TGCAGTGCTAGAGATGGGGAGGGGAGCTCACCCCTCCACTTT
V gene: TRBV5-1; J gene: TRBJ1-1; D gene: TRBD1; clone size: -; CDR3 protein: CASSLLRGNAEAFF; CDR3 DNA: TGCGCCAGCAGTCTTCTCAGGGGGAACGCTGAAGCTTTCTTT
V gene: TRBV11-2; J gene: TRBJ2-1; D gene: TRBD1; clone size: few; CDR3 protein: CAIGGQGVSEQFF; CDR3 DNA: TGTGCCATCGGGGGACAGGGGGTCTCTGAGCAGTTCTTC
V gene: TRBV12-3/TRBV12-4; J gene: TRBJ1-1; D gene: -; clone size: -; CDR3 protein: CASKPGGLEGQGTEAFF; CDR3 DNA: TGTGCCAGCAAACCCGGTGGATTAGAGGGCCAGGGCACTGAAGCTTTCTTT
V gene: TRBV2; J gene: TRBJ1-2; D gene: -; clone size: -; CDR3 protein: CASSVEGRYGYTF; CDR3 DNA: TGTGCCAGCAGTGTGGAGGGCCGCTATGGCTACACCTTC
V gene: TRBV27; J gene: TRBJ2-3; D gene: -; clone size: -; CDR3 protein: CTSSLLGPFTDTQYF; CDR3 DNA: TGTACCAGCAGTTTATTAGGTCCCTTCACAGATACGCAGTATTTT
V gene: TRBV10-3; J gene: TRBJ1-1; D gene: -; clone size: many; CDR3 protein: CAISEADNTEAFF; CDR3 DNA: TGTGCCATCAGTGAGGCCGATAACACTGAAGCTTTCTTT
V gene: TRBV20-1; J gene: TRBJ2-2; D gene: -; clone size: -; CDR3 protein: CSADGRGGELFF; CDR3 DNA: TGCAGTGCTGACGGTCGAGGGGGGGAGCTGTTTTTT
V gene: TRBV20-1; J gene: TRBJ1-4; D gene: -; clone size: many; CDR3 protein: CSARDPVGAGSNEKLFF; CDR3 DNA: TGCAGTGCTAGAGATCCGGTTGGGGCTGGTTCTAATGAAAAACTGTTTTTT
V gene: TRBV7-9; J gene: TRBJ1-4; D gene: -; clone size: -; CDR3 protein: CASSLMGPVEKLFF; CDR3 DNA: TGTGCCAGCAGCCTAATGGGACCTGTGGAAAAACTGTTTTTT
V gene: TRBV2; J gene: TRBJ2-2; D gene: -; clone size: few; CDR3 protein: CASRGTLNTGELFF; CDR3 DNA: TGTGCCAGCAGAGGGACGCTTAACACCGGGGAGCTGTTTTTT
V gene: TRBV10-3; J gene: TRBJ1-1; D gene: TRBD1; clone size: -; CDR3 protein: CAITQGADSRAFF; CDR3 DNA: TGTGCCATCACCCAGGGGGCTGACAGTCGTGCTTTCTTT
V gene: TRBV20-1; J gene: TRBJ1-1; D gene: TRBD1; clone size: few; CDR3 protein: CSASSWTGNTEAFF; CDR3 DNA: TGCAGTGCTAGCAGCTGGACAGGGAACACTGAAGCTTTCTTT
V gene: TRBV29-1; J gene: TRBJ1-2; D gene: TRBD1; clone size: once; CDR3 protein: CSVRQGDGGYTF; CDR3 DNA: TGCAGCGTTAGACAGGGGGACGGTGGCTACACCTTC
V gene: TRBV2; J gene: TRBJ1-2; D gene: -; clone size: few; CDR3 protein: CASSAGGFNYGYTF; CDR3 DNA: TGTGCCAGCAGCGCGGGGGGATTTAACTATGGCTACACCTTC
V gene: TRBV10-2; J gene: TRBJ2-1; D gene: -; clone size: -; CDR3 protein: CASSEPRASWLYNEQFF; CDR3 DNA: TGCGCCAGCAGTGAGCCTAGGGCTAGCTGGCTCTACAATGAGCAGTTCTTC
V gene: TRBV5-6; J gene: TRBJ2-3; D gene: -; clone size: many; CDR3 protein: CASSYSDTQYF; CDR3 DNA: TGTGCCAGCAGCTATTCCGATACGCAGTATTTT
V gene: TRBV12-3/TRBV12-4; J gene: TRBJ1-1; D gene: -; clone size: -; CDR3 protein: CASSQTPEAFF; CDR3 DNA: TGTGCCAGCAGTCAGACACCTGAAGCTTTCTTT
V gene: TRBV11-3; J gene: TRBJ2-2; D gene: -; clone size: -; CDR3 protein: CASSLEGVGTRELFF; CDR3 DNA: TGTGCCAGCAGCTTAGAGGGTGTTGGAACAAGGGAGCTGTTTTTT
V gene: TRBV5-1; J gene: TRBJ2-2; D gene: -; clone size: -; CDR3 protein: CASSIQGLAGELFF; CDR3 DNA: TGCGCCAGCAGCATTCAGGGTCTCGCCGGGGAGCTGTTTTTT
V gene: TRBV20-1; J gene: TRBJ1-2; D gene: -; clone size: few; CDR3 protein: CSASVWVEGYTF; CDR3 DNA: TGCAGTGCTAGTGTCTGGGTTGAGGGCTACACCTTC
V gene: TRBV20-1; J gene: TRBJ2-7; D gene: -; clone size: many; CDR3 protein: CSAASPGTMSYEQYF; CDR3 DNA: TGCAGTGCGGCCTCGCCAGGGACGATGTCCTACGAGCAGTACTTC
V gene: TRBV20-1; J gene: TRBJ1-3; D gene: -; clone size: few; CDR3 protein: CSAPDSETGNTIYF; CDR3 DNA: TGCAGTGCTCCCGACAGTGAAACTGGAAACACCATATATTTT
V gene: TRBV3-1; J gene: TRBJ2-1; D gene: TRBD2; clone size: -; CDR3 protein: CASSQLGLAGEQFF; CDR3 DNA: TGTGCCAGCAGCCAACTGGGACTAGCGGGCGAGCAGTTCTTC